Each of the 20 T cell receptor beta chains below was sequenced from the same sample in a study of regulatory T cells in long-lasting Graves disease. HTBI primers from iRepertoire and Arm-PCR of CDR3 regions yielded the TCR beta libraries. TCRdb fed the multiplex PCR reads into MiXCR, producing one record per CDR3 protein. The sample records 700,000 or so distinct CDR3 sequences, about 30% being singletons. The sample's time point: persistent/refractory GD, antithyroid drugs over 5 years with positive TRAb. The TCR library was prepared using RNA isolated from PBMCs. The sample in question was peripheral blood mononuclear cells (PBMCs), obtained when the disease was refractory, from a patient treated with antithyroid drugs. The receptors shown here come from a female donor with Graves disease.

The chain combines TRBV10-3 with TRBJ1-6; 7 nucleotides agree with TRBD1. The germline gives CDR1 ENHRY, CDR2 SYGVKD. This CDR3 spans 14 amino acids. V shed 6 bases, J shed 5 bases, and the junction held 4 bases outside the gene matches. CDR3 in amino acids: CAISPGQNNSPLHF. The CDR3 region has the DNA TGTGCCATCAGCCCGGGACAGAATAATTCACCCCTCCACTTT.

The chain joins TRBV20-1 to TRBJ1-1; no definite D call. Per the germline V gene, CDR1 is DFQATT and CDR2 is SNEGSKA (reference sequence). The V gene lost 0 bases and the J gene lost 3 bases, with 14 bases spanning the gap. This CDR3 region has 15 residues. The DNA for the CDR3 is TGCAGTGCTAGAGATCCCTTGGAGTCGTACACTGAAGCTTTCTTT. This encodes CSARDPLESYTEAFF.

The CDR3 DNA sequence: TGTGCCAGCAGGGAGGACAGGGGCGGTGGCTACACCTTC. The encoded protein is CASREDRGGGYTF. The chain couples TRBV2 to TRBJ1-2, with 9 bases matching TRBD1. Germline V gene sequence: CDR1 SNHLY, CDR2 FYNNEI. The CDR3 is 13 residues long. The V and J ends lost 6 bases and 7 bases, in that order; junction bases with no gene match: 6.

The J gene is TRBJ2-5, the V gene TRBV19, with D unresolved. V was trimmed by 5 bases and J by 5 bases, leaving 9 bases between them. The CDR3 length is 12 residues. Germline CDR1 is LNHDA and CDR2 is SQIVND (reference sequence). The CDR3 coding sequence is TGTGCCAGTAGTCCTGAGACCGAGACCCAGTACTTC. Translated, it gives CASSPETETQYF.

This clonotype came up many times. The rearrangement uses TRBV3-1 and TRBJ2-5, with 9 bases matching TRBD2. Losses at the gene ends were 4 bases for V and 12 bases for J; bases not matched to a gene: 9. This CDR3 contains 13 residues. From germline, CDR1 is LGHDT and CDR2 YNNKEL (reference sequence). In DNA form, the CDR3 reads TGTGCCAGCAGCCCAGGCCCCAAGCGGGGGGAGTACTTC. It translates to CASSPGPKRGEYF.

This clonotype was picked up a small number of times. The rearrangement joins TRBV28 to TRBJ1-1, with 9 bases identical to TRBD1. V gave up 4 bases and J gave up 10 bases; unmatched junction bases: 7. Germline assignment: CDR1 MDHEN and CDR2 SYDVKM. This CDR3 has 13 amino acids. CDR3 in amino acids: CASSSRDRARAFF. CDR3 DNA sequence: TGTGCCAGCAGTTCTCGGGACAGGGCGAGAGCTTTCTTT. Filled out from reference TRBV28 and TRBJ1-1, the complete variable domain reads DVKVTQSSRYLVKRTGEKVFLECVQDMDHENMFWYRQDPGLGLRLIYFSYDVKMKEKGDIPEGYSVSREKKERFSLILESASTNQTSMYLCASSSRDRARAFFGQGTRLTVV.

V usage is TRBV20-1 and J usage is TRBJ2-5; 10 positions match TRBD1. The V gene's germline CDR1 is DFQATT and CDR2 SNEGSKA (reference sequence). The CDR3 runs 15 residues. V gave up 6 bases and J gave up 4 bases; unmatched junction bases: 11. The DNA for the CDR3 is TGCAGTGCCGGATTGGGACAGGGGTCCCTAGAGACCCAGTACTTC. It yields the protein CSAGLGQGSLETQYF.

The chain employs TRBV20-1 and TRBJ1-5; 7 nucleotides align to TRBD1. With 3 bases clipped from V and 6 bases from J, the junction kept 8 bases outside the gene matches. This CDR3 spans 14 amino acids. Per germline, CDR1 DFQATT and CDR2 SNEGSKA (reference sequence). CDR3 in DNA: TGCAGTGCTAGGGCGGACAGGCGGGGTCAGCCCCAGCATTTT. Amino acid sequence: CSARADRRGQPQHF.

The V and J genes are TRBV10-2 and TRBJ2-2; D gene uncertain. Trimming pared 4 bases from V and 5 bases from J, leaving 11 bases between. Germline V gene sequence: CDR1 WSHSY, CDR2 SAAADI. This CDR3 contains 14 residues. The CDR3 sequence is CASSGRSGTGELFF. The DNA for the CDR3 is TGCGCCAGCAGTGGTAGGAGTGGAACCGGGGAGCTGTTTTTT.

This clonotype was picked up many times. The chain employs TRBV2 and TRBJ1-1; 7 bases fit TRBD1. Germline CDR1 is SNHLY and CDR2 is FYNNEI. V lost 7 bases to trimming and J lost 4 bases; unmatched junction nucleotides: 9. This CDR3 spans 14 amino acids. CDR3 bases: TGTGCCAGCAATGACAGGGCCGAGGGCACTGAAGCTTTCTTT. As protein: CASNDRAEGTEAFF.

This chain links TRBV5-6 with TRBJ1-5; D might be TRBD1 (6 bases). Germline CDR1 and CDR2: SGHDT and YYEEEE. The ends were cut back, 2 bases at V and 2 bases at J, with 11 bases in the middle. The CDR3 sequence is 15 residues long. The CDR3 coding sequence is TGTGCCAGCAGCTTTAAACAGGGACGCAATCAGCCCCAGCATTTT. Translation gives CASSFKQGRNQPQHF. The whole variable domain, remainder taken from reference TRBV5-6 and TRBJ1-5, is DAGVTQSPTHLIKTRGQQVTLRCSPKSGHDTVSWYQQALGQGPQFIFQYYEEEERQRGNFPDRFSGHQFPNYSSELNVNALLLGDSALYLCASSFKQGRNQPQHFGDGTRLSIL.

This clonotype was seen ten or more times. The rearrangement uses TRBV27 and TRBJ1-1; D is ambiguous. The CDR3 has 14 amino acids. In germline, CDR1 is MNHEY, CDR2 SMNVEV (reference sequence). V was cut by 3 bases and J by 1 base, with 9 bases left in between. In DNA, the CDR3 is TGTGCCAGCAGTTTTGGCTCCGGGAACACTGAAGCTTTCTTT. It codes for CASSFGSGNTEAFF.

This clonotype was recorded at least ten times. This chain joins TRBV2 and TRBJ1-2; TRBD1 might be the D (5 bases). Germline CDR1 is SNHLY and CDR2 is FYNNEI. The CDR3 sequence is 15 residues long. The germline V and J ends were trimmed by 7 bases and 3 bases, with 18 bases remaining between them. The CDR3 sequence is CASIPGTPRDYGYTF. The CDR3 DNA sequence: TGTGCCAGCATCCCCGGGACTCCCAGGGACTATGGCTACACCTTC.

This clonotype appeared many times. The chain uses TRBV7-8 and TRBJ1-2; 8 nucleotides match TRBD1. CDR3 length: 15 residues. Germline V CDR1 and CDR2: SGHVS, FQNEAQ. V dropped 3 bases and J dropped 8; count of bases not matched to a gene: 11. For the CDR3, the DNA is TGTGCCAGCAGCTTGGGGTCCGGCAGGGGGCTCGGCTACACCTTC. Residues: CASSLGSGRGLGYTF.

The chain employs TRBV12-3 or TRBV12-4 and TRBJ2-5; no clear D gene. The CDR3 is 14 residues long. V was clipped by 7 bases and J by 7 bases, with 19 bases between them. CDR3 sequence: CASTSDTTPRTQYF. The DNA of the CDR3 is TGTGCCAGCACCTCAGACACAACCCCCCGGACCCAGTACTTC.

This clonotype was found a few times. CDR3 loop: CAWSAPGTGYGYTF. In nucleotides, the CDR3 is TGTGCCTGGAGTGCCCCCGGGACAGGGTATGGCTACACCTTC. This chain joins TRBV30 and TRBJ1-2; 9 bases line up with TRBD1. The V gene end was trimmed by 1 base and the J gene end by 5 bases; junction bases not matched to a gene: 5. The CDR3 is 14 amino acids. Germline V gives CDR1 GTSNPN, CDR2 SVGIG (reference sequence).

A note on this clonotype: A single base separates this from a much larger clone, so it may be a read error. The genes are TRBV20-1 and TRBJ1-2; D perhaps matches TRBD1 (6 bases). The CDR3 consists of 13 residues. The germline CDR1 and CDR2 sequences are DFQATT and SNEGSKA (reference sequence). Here the CDR3 reads CSTRAGANYGYTF. The CDR3 DNA is TGCAGTACTAGAGCGGGGGCAAACTATGGCTACACCTTC.

The gene calls are TRBV5-4 and TRBJ1-1; 7 nucleotides agree with TRBD1. Germline lookup yields CDR1 SGHNT and CDR2 YYREEE (reference sequence). The CDR3 is made up of 16 amino acids. The V gene end was trimmed by 0 bases and the J gene end by 5 bases; junction bases not matched to a gene: 10. CDR3 sequence: CASSLGGIQGDTEAFF. The CDR3 nucleotides read TGTGCCAGCAGCTTGGGCGGGATTCAGGGGGATACTGAAGCTTTCTTT.

The gene calls are TRBV5-1 and TRBJ1-1; D ambiguous. Trimming cost V 0 bases and J 0 bases, with 6 bases left between them. From germline, CDR1 is SGHRS and CDR2 YFSETQ. CDR3 length: 14 residues. The CDR3 region is CASSLAQMNTEAFF. CDR3 sequence (DNA): TGCGCCAGCAGCTTGGCCCAGATGAACACTGAAGCTTTCTTT.

The sample holds a few counts of this clonotype. The genes are TRBV7-6 and TRBJ2-7; possibly TRBD2 for D (5 bases). CDR1 is SGHVS and CDR2 is FNYEAQ in the germline V gene. The CDR3 has 16 amino acids. V lost 3 bases and J lost 1, with 16 bases in between. Here the CDR3 reads CASSFGSSRGSYEQYF. CDR3 coding DNA: TGTGCCAGCAGCTTTGGTTCAAGTAGAGGGTCCTACGAGCAGTACTTC.